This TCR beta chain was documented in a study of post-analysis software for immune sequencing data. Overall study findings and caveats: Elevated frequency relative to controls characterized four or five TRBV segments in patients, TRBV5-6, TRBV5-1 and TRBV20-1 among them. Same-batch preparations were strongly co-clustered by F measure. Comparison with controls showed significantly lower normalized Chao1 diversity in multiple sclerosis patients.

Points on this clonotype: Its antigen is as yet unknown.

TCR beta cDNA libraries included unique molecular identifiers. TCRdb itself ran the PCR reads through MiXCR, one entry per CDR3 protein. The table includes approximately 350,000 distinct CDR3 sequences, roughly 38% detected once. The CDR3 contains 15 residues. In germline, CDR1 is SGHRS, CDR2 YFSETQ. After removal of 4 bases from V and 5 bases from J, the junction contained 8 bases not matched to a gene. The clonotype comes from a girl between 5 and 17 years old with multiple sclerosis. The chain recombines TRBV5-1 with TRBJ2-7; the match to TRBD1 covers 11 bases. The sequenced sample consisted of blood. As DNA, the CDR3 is TGCGCCAGCAGCAGCGAAGGACAGGGGGCGAACGAGCAGTACTTC. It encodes CASSSEGQGANEQYF.